This TCR beta chain came from a study of cytomegalovirus exposure and HLA in healthy donors (dated by TCRdb to 2016 to 2017). Turning to the overall study: In an earlier analysis of approximately 640 of the donors, around 300 Gb of sequence data and 90 million to 120 million unique TCR beta sequences from 150 million to 200 million T cells were reported. Among 350 to 400 genotyped donors of the cohort, an average of 235,054 unique TCR beta nucleotide sequences were sequenced per donor, about a sixth of them non-productive. HLA typing covered class I and class II loci at four-digit resolution. The genetic ancestry cluster associated with self-reported Caucasian donors included roughly 84% of the approximately 400 genotyped donors. Typing coverage varied by locus: 629-630 donors for A, B, C, DRB1 and DQB1; 522 for DQA1; nearly 610 for DPA1; some 470 for DPB1. Alongside the repertoire data, information on donor age, sex, ethnicity and CMV serostatus was compiled. A handful of DR-DQ haplotypes were handled as single units for association and clustering because linkage in the cohort was strong. The study was designed to test whether signatures of past pathogen exposure could be identified by cataloging public T cell receptors. A later analysis re-examined previously published TCR beta repertoires from around 670 donors and added high-resolution HLA genotyping to investigate patterns of TCR occurrence. Using immunosequencing, the study profiled T cell repertoires from approximately 700 subjects and related those repertoires to cytomegalovirus serostatus. Besides the first cohort of 666 subjects, a separate validation cohort made up of roughly 120 different subjects was used. The later analysis used no new phenotypic data to find candidate immune exposures, relying instead on TCR beta sequences and their occurrence across donors. In a later genetic analysis, genome-wide SNP genotypes for about three fifths of the roughly 670 donors were used, and that subset was treated as a discovery cohort. In an earlier analysis of 500 to 650 of the donors, high-throughput TCR beta sequencing was used to judge whether each TCR beta V gene segment behaved as functional or pseudogenic. All discovery cohort repertoires had been generated using a single sequencing platform. To predict cytomegalovirus infection status, the study brought together high-throughput TCR immunosequencing, statistical association of individual TCRs with disease status, and machine learning. An early release that covered roughly 600 HLA-typed donors contained approximately 300 gigabases of sequencing data and tens of millions of unique TCR sequences. The research as a whole found: In a later analysis, TCR association rates were found to vary across HLA loci, with the most associated TCRs seen for DRB1 alleles and the fewest for HLA-C alleles. V-gene and J-gene trimming of TCR beta chains was associated with a missense DCLRE1C variant in a later genetic analysis, and the association was replicated in an independent cohort. Most TCR sequences were seen in very few donors, while some public TCRs were found in many individuals. Strong co-occurrence of HLA alleles, especially DR and DQ, made assigning TCR associations to individual alleles difficult. Because counts were too low, approximately 15 rarely observed V segments, including chromosome 9 orphons, were excluded from the earlier analysis of 587 of the donors. Compared with equally common non-associated chains, HLA-associated TCR beta chains in a later analysis were more clonally expanded and had lower generation probabilities. In an earlier analysis of fewer than 750 of the donors, most TCR beta V segments were observed in productive rearrangements about 87% or about 30% of the time, broadly matching IMGT annotations. Because HLA typing was missing for some donors at each locus, association tests included only the typed subset. This cohort had only TCR beta chains sequenced, and the lack of alpha or paired-chain data limited which features could be detected. A later analysis associated 16,951 TCR beta sequences with specific HLA alleles at a false discovery rate of 0.05. A later analysis found that most CMV-associated TCR beta chains appeared HLA-restricted, with HLA associations seemingly driven largely by CMV exposure. According to the authors, the approach could potentially be generalized to other disease states and immunological phenotypes. Compared with the approximately 600-donor mean, donors in an Asian-associated ancestry cluster had fewer N-insertions in productive TCRs, according to a later genetic analysis. A further reported finding was that TCR beta sequences accurately predicted the HLA-A and HLA-B alleles for most subjects in the first cohort. A cluster of highly shared sequence variants was judged likely to represent a technical artifact of the sequencing pipeline. Presence/absence analyses assumed roughly uniform sequencing depth across donors, an assumption that may not hold. A total of 150 to 200 TCR beta chains were listed by the study as associated with cytomegalovirus. In a later analysis, several top co-occurrence clusters were reported to appear linked to parvovirus B19, influenza, CMV and Epstein-Barr virus. A few of the identified cytomegalovirus-associated TCR beta chains were confirmed in vitro to be specific for cytomegalovirus antigens. Linkage disequilibrium might explain the correlated functional status among segregating V segments, but an unknown experimental factor could not be ruled out. Cytomegalovirus status was reported to be diagnosed by the classifier with high specificity and sensitivity in both the original and validation cohorts. The only immune exposure information available for the cohort was CMV serostatus. The 87-base-pair reads could not distinguish some IMGT-functional V segments, including TRBV6-2 and TRBV6-3, so those segments were excluded.

In total, 600 or so healthy bone marrow donors made up the cohort. At the time of sampling, all cohort members were nominally healthy, though unrecorded immune exposures were likely present. The donor tested CMV seronegative and was one of the 352 seronegative cohort members. A peripheral blood sample was provided by each donor, and peripheral blood mononuclear cells were used for TCR beta sequencing. Genomic DNA extraction from the blood cell samples was performed with the Qiagen DNeasy Blood Extraction Kit. About this clone itself: Its antigen is not yet known. Nothing much larger sits one base from this clone, and base qualities are not available.

Library generation was performed with the immunoSEQ multiplex PCR assay. For the multiplex PCR, a mixture combining 60 forward primers for TCR Vbeta segments and 13 reverse primers for TCR Jbeta segments was used. A multiplex PCR assay on genomic DNA amplified the CDR3 region of rearranged TCR beta genes. Amplified TCR beta libraries were sequenced as 87-base-pair reads on the Illumina HiSeq System. As for the original processing: In a later analysis, tens of millions of unique TCR beta chains were counted across the 690 or so repertoires, and around 11 million of these chains were shared by at least two donors. Raw reads were error-corrected and collapsed into unique sequences by a nearest-neighbor algorithm in which closely related sequences were merged to remove PCR and sequencing errors. Alignment of CDR3 sequences to IMGT reference sequences was used to assign V, D and J gene segments. For a sequence to be retained, a match of at least six nucleotides to both a V gene segment and a J gene segment was required. Rearrangements were called productive when the CDR3 lacked stop codons and stayed in frame with V and J; all others were non-productive. Following IMGT convention, CDR3 was defined as the stretch from the second conserved V-encoded cysteine to the conserved J-encoded phenylalanine. Sequences without an unambiguous match to a single V gene segment were excluded from the earlier analysis of approximately 560 of the donors. An earlier analysis of around 600 of the donors classified V segments as functional when productive rearrangements were above 56.7% and as segregating when the standard deviation between donors was above 5%. A statistical classification framework was built for diagnosing cytomegalovirus status from the catalog of TCR beta chain sequences. A later analysis assigned V and J genes by comparing TCR nucleotide sequences with IMGT/GENE-DB human TR gene sequences. The TCRdist pipeline was used in a later analysis to assign CDR3 sequences and most-parsimonious VDJ recombination scenarios. In a later analysis, each TCR beta chain was defined by its CDR3 amino acid sequence together with its V-gene family, and reads without a unique V-gene family were excluded. As a way to deal with suspected cross-contamination and a sequencing artifact, a later analysis dropped more than 500 nucleotide sequences that were highly shared and had low generation probability. A later analysis calculated a clonal expansion index for each public chain from normalized within-repertoire ranks of inferred template counts. In a later analysis, generation probabilities were computed using a VDJ recombination model fitted to out-of-frame rearrangements, and the results were checked against IGoR. A later analysis scored TCR-TCR, TCR-HLA and TCR-CMV co-occurrence with hypergeometric tests, applying a repertoire-size bias correction to TCR pairs. False discovery rates were estimated in a later analysis by permuting HLA or CMV assignments 20 times. In a later analysis, co-occurring TCRs were grouped with DBSCAN, and TCRdist sequence similarity was added when clustering was performed within HLA-allele-positive subsets. Repertoires with fewer than 30,000 or more than 120,000 public chains, plus five repertoires with anomalous nucleotide sharing, were excluded from co-occurrence clustering. TCRdb retrieved this table from immuneACCESS and kept in-frame rearrangements only. Not all clones are present; in checked studies, unresolved V genes account for under half, and no reason is known for the remainder. V, J and clone size reflect that table, while D and trimming were determined from the DNA. Here the sample has 150,000 to 200,000 clones; around 74% occur a single time. The ten largest clones capture roughly 1.9% of the sample.

Trimming accounts for 8 bases at V and 1 base at J, while the number of junction bases matched to no gene is 6. From a lookup of the germline V gene, CDR1 and CDR2 are SNHLY and FYNNEI. Inclusive of the bounding cysteine and phenylalanine, the CDR3 is 14 residues long. Only the CDR3 DNA stays, 42 bases, in frame from base 1. Rearrangement joined TRBV2 to TRBJ1-1; 8 of the junction bases match TRBD1. The source of this sequence is a female donor in good health and CMV-seronegative. The sample taken for sequencing was PBMCs. The DNA sequence is as follows: TGTGCCAGCTCCTTACAGGGGGGGAACACTGAAGCTTTCTTT. This sequence encodes CASSLQGGNTEAFF.